The 14 T cell receptor beta chains below come from one sample, sequenced in a study of T cells in women clearing cervical HPV infection. Produced via immunoSEQ multiplex PCR; TCRdb's table is partial and in-frame only. Here the sample table reports some 41,000 clones. Material for sequencing was blood buffy coat. The source of these receptors is a woman aged 18-70 years with a cervical HPV16 infection that either progressed to CIN3+ or cleared (not recorded which).

Regarding this clone: The CDR3 extends 3 residues past the end of the read, so its final part is completed from the germline J gene. V usage is TRBV20-1 and J usage is TRBJ2-1; tentatively, D is TRBD1 (6 bases). Germline lookup yields CDR1 DFQATT and CDR2 SNEGSKA (reference sequence). V was pared by 2 bases and J by 0 bases, with 17 bases between. The CDR3 spans 17 residues. The CDR3 bases that were read are TGCAGTGCTAGACCGGACAGCTTAACCCCCTCCTACAATGAG. Translation: CSARPDSLTPSYNE. The full CDR3 protein reads CSARPDSLTPSYNEQFF.

A remark on this clone: From the germline J gene comes the end of the CDR3, since the read stops 3 residues before it. The rearrangement uses TRBV5-1 and TRBJ2-3; TRBD2 aligns across 7 bases. The CDR3 is 15 amino acids. J gave up 3 bases and V 0 bases, and 4 bases lay outside the gene matches. CDR1 is SGHRS, CDR2 YFSETQ, per germline. The CDR3 spells CASSLDSGVTDTQYF. The DNA read from the CDR3 is TGCGCCAGCAGCTTGGACAGCGGGGTAACAGATACG.

On this clone itself: The CDR3 end is not reached by the read, which stops 3 residues before it; the germline J gene fills it in. This sequence joins TRBV10-3 and TRBJ2-7, with 7 nucleotides matching TRBD2. The germline gives CDR1 ENHRY, CDR2 SYGVKD. The CDR3 is 13 amino acids. J was trimmed by 5 bases and V by 4 bases; bases with no gene match: 5. CDR3 DNA (partial): TGTGCCATCAGTGGGCGGGGGAAGGACGAG. Its translation is CAISGRGKDE. The CDR3 reads in full as CAISGRGKDEQYF.

With respect to this clone: The observed sequence ends 3 residues before the CDR3 terminus, with the missing tail filled in from the germline J gene. This sequence joins TRBV18 and TRBJ2-2; TRBD1 or TRBD2 may be the D gene (5 bases each). Germline V gene lookup returns CDR1 KGHSH and CDR2 LQKENI. V was pared by 2 bases and J by 5 bases, with 18 bases between. The CDR3 consists of 17 residues. The CDR3 bases that were read are TGTGCCAGCTCACCAGCAGGAATCGAGGGGCTTACCGGGGAG. This sequence encodes CASSPAGIEGLTGE. The complete CDR3 sequence is CASSPAGIEGLTGELFF.

A remark on this clone: The read falls 3 residues short of the CDR3 end, and the missing part is taken from the germline J gene. The V and J genes are TRBV30 and TRBJ1-1; 10 nucleotides line up with TRBD1. V shed 0 bases, J shed 4 bases, and the junction held 8 bases outside the gene matches. The germline gives CDR1 GTSNPN, CDR2 SVGIG (reference sequence). This CDR3 region has 16 residues. CDR3 DNA (partial): TGTGCCTGGAGTGTGGGGGACAGGGGATTAGGCACTGAA. Amino acids: CAWSVGDRGLGTE. The whole CDR3 sequence reads CAWSVGDRGLGTEAFF.

As for this clone: The CDR3 end falls 3 residues outside the read, so it is completed with the germline J gene. The V gene is TRBV7-3, the J gene TRBJ2-3; perhaps D is TRBD1 or TRBD2 (5 bases each). The CDR3 runs 13 residues. Germline CDR1 SGHTA, CDR2 FQGTGA. Trimming took off 1 base at V and 7 bases at J, with 9 bases between the two ends. The part of the CDR3 DNA that was read is TGTGCCAGCAGCTTAAGAGGGGAAAATACG. This translates into CASSLRGENT. The CDR3, in full, reads CASSLRGENTQYF.

Comment on this clone: The read finishes 3 residues shy of the CDR3 end, and the germline J gene is used to complete it. The V gene is TRBV20-1, the J gene TRBJ1-4; D is uncertain. Germline V gene lookup returns CDR1 DFQATT and CDR2 SNEGSKA (reference sequence). The CDR3 loop spans 15 amino acids. Trimming shortened V by 0 bases and J by 3 bases, and 11 bases separated the two germline ends. CDR3 sequence: CSARDAGWANEKLFF. Partial CDR3 DNA: TGCAGTGCTAGAGATGCGGGGTGGGCTAATGAAAAA.

As for this clone: The read terminates 3 residues before the CDR3 end, so the remaining end is supplied by the germline J gene. The rearrangement joins TRBV14 to TRBJ2-1; a possible D gene is TRBD2 (6 bases). Per the germline V gene, CDR1 is SGHDN and CDR2 is FVKESK. V was shortened by 0 bases and J by 0 bases, with 15 bases between the two germline ends. CDR3 length equals 18 residues. The covered CDR3 bases are TGTGCCAGCAGCCAAGAAAGAGGTGGGGGGAGCTCCTACAATGAG. Residues: CASSQERGGGSSYNE. The entire CDR3 protein is CASSQERGGGSSYNEQFF.

In regard to this clone: Coverage ceases 3 residues before the CDR3 finishes, and the germline J gene fills in the end. The chain recombines TRBV12-3 or TRBV12-4 with TRBJ2-5; TRBD2 matches 13 bases. The CDR3 loop spans 17 amino acids. Trimming at V came to 5 bases and at J to 0 bases, leaving 6 bases not matched to a gene. The CDR3 loop reads CASSPRLAGGYQETQYF. CDR3 bases read: TGTGCCAGCAGTCCACGACTAGCGGGGGGATACCAAGAGACC.

As concerns this clone: The DNA ends 3 residues before the CDR3 does, and the rest of the CDR3 is filled in from the germline J gene. The V and J genes are TRBV18 and TRBJ1-1; no clear D. There are 15 residues in the CDR3. The germline gives CDR1 KGHSH, CDR2 LQKENI. V dropped 1 base and J dropped 1 base, with 10 bases sitting between them. CDR3 bases read: TGTGCCAGCTCACCACTCGAGGGTTCGAACACTGAA. Its protein product is CASSPLEGSNTE. The CDR3 reads in full as CASSPLEGSNTEAFF.

About this clone: Coverage ceases 3 residues before the CDR3 finishes, and the germline J gene fills in the end. This chain connects TRBV5-1 to TRBJ1-4; TRBD1 is a possible D gene (5 bases). Trimming removed 2 bases from V and 1 base from J, with 15 bases in between. This CDR3 is 17 amino acids long. CDR1 and CDR2 from the germline V gene are SGHRS and YFSETQ. The covered CDR3 bases are TGCGCCAGCAGCTTTGATTTGAGGGGAGGAACTAATGAAAAA. Translation: CASSFDLRGGTNEK. The CDR3 in its entirety is CASSFDLRGGTNEKLFF.

With regard to this clone: The read ends 3 residues shy of where the CDR3 ends; the end is completed using the germline J gene. The chain couples TRBV28 to TRBJ1-6, with TRBD1 identical over 8 bases. There are 15 residues in the CDR3. The germline gives CDR1 MDHEN, CDR2 SYDVKM. J was trimmed by 10 bases and V by 1 base; bases with no gene match: 6. The CDR3 bases that were read are TGTGCCAGCAGTTTATTGACAGGGGTAGAGTCACCC. Its translation is CASSLLTGVESP. The whole CDR3 region reads CASSLLTGVESPLHF.

Details on this clone: With the read ending 3 residues before the CDR3 end, the germline J gene is used to fill in that end. The chain is built from TRBV20-1 and TRBJ1-1; TRBD1 aligns across 7 bases. With V trimmed by 6 bases and J by 0 bases, 13 bases remained unmatched. Per germline, CDR1 DFQATT and CDR2 SNEGSKA (reference sequence). The CDR3 length is 16 residues. The DNA read from the CDR3 is TGCAGTGCCAGGGGAGGGACAGTCCTTATGAACACTGAA. Its translation: CSARGGTVLMNTE. The whole CDR3 sequence reads CSARGGTVLMNTEAFF.

On this clone itself: The read ends 3 residues shy of where the CDR3 ends; the end is completed using the germline J gene. V and J are TRBV5-4 and TRBJ2-7, with 8 bases fitting TRBD1. Looked up from germline, CDR1 is SGHNT and CDR2 is YYREEE (reference sequence). CDR3 length: 16 amino acids. Trimming removed 2 bases from V and 6 bases from J; junction bases left unmatched: 13. The sequenced part of the CDR3 DNA is TGTGCCAGCAGCTTTCCCCCAGGACAGGGCCACAGCGAG. This codes for CASSFPPGQGHSE. The entire CDR3 sequence reads CASSFPPGQGHSEQYF.